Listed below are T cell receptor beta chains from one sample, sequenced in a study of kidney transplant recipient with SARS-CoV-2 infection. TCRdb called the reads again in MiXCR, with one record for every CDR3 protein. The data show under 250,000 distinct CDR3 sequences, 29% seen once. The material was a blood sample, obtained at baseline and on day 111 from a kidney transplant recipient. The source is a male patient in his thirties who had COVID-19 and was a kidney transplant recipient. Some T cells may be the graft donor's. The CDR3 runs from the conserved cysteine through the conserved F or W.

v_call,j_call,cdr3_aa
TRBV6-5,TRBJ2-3,CASSYSFSDTQYF
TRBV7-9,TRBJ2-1,CASSLGTAYNEQFF
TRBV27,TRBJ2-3,CASTFRGFGTDTQYF
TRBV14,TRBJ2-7,CASSQFTGTPRYEQYF
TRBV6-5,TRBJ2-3,CTSTDSPGTDTQYF
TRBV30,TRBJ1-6,CAWSVETPYNSPLHF
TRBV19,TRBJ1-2,CASSGNQTNRKTYGYTF
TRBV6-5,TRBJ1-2,CASSYLRECRKTYGYTF
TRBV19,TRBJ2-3,CASSIGGRTDTQYF
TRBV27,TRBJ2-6,CASSLDLGGANVLTF
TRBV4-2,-,CAGSQEQYRGLVETQYF
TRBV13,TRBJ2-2,CASSLLAGGPNTGELFF
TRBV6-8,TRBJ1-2,CASSKYLRSRKTYGYTF
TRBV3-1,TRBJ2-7,CASSQSPGNLYEQYF
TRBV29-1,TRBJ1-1,CSVEGEGGGAEAFF
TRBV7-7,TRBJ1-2,CASSAVCKCRKTYGYTF
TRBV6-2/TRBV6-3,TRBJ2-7,CASSYSLFSRAYEQYF
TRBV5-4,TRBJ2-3,CASSFAGGPDTQYF
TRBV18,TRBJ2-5,CASSRTEQETQYF
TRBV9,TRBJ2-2,CASSSEAGGPATGELFF
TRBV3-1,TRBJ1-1,CASSGQSPISIRTEAFF
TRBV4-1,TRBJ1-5,CASSQWRASNQPQHF
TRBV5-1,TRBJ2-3,CASSLGRDFTDTQYF
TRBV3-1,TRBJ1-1,CASNTLGPISIRTEAFF
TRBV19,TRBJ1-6,CASSIQEISPLHF
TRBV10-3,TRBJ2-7,CAISGSPTGNEQYF
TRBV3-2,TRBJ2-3,CASSQAGTSTDTQYF
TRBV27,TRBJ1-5,CASSKLWGSSNQPQHF
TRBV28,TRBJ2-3,CASSLEISGNTGTQYF
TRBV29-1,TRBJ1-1,CSASGTGGVMNTEAFF
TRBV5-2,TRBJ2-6,CASKPYREYTSRANVLTF
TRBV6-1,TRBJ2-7,CASSELTGAINEQYF
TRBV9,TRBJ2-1,CASSVTPPGQVYNEQFF
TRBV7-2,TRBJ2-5,CASSLGPSGETQYF
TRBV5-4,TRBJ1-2,CASFLNVPGKTYGYTF
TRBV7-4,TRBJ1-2,CASSLWCSARKTYGYTF
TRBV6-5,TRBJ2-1,CASSGNRDRLPNEQFF
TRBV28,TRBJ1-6,CASSSRGSLGSYNSPLHF
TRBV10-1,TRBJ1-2,CASSAKRRSRKTYGYTF
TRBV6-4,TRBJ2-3,CASSASGSTDTQYF
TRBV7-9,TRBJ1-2,CASSKTAQNYGYTF
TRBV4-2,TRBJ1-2,CASSQEQVPCGYTF
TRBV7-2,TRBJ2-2,CASSTQGGGTGELFF
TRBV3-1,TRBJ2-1,CASSPHPGLGVYNEQFF
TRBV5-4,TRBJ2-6,CASSLAGRGTGANVLTF
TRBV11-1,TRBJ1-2,CASSLKNKAGKTYGYTF
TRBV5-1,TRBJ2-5,CASSLRPGSQETQYF
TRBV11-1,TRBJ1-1,CASNLRGAGAPEAFF
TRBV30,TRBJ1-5,CAWSEGRDQPQHF
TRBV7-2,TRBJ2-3,CASTLRDRPHTDTQYF
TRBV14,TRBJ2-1,CASSQDWPYSYNEQFF
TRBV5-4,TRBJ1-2,CASASRVPGKTYGYTF
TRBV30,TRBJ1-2,CAWYGERYRKTYGYTF
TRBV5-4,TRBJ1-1,CASSLTGSAEAFF
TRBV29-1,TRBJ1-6,CSVADRGPYNSPLHF
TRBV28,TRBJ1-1,CASSPQGEAWNTEAFF
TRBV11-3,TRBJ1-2,CASSFKLDLGKTYGYTF
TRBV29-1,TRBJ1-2,CSVLGYGTGGNGYTF